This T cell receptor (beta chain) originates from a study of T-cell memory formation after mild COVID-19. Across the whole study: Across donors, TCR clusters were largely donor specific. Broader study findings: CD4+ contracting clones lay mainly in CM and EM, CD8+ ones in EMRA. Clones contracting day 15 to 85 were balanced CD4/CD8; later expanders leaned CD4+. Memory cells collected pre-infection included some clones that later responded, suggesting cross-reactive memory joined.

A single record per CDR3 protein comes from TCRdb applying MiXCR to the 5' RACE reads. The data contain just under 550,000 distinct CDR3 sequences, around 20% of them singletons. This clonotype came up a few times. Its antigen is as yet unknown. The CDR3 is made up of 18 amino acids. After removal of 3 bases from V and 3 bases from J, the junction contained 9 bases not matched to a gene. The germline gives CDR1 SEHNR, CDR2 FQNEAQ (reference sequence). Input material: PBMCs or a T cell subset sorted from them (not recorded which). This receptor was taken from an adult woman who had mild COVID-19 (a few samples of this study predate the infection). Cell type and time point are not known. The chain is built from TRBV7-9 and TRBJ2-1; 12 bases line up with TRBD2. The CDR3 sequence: CASSLPSGGARDYNEQFF. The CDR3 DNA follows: TGTGCCAGCAGCTTGCCTAGCGGGGGGGCCCGGGACTACAATGAGCAGTTCTTC.